Sequencing of this TCR beta chain was carried out in a study of cytomegalovirus exposure and HLA in healthy donors. Study results and caveats: Most TCR sequences were uncommon, yet certain public TCRs appeared in many donors. The study labeled more than 150 TCR beta chains cytomegalovirus-associated.

V shed 5 bases and J 3 bases; nucleotides not matched to a gene: 4. CDR3 size: 15 residues. Germline-derived CDR1 and CDR2 are SGHRS and YFSETQ. The donors were part of the validation cohort of roughly 110 subjects. That cohort was separate from the first cohort, which comprised roughly 670 subjects. Sequencing was performed with immunoSEQ multiplex PCR; in TCRdb, only in-frame clones are kept and a portion is missing. The table records some 310,000 clones, approximately 85% of them present only once. With respect to this clone: The antigen is undetermined.

The sample consisted of PBMCs. The gene calls are TRBV5-1 and TRBJ2-2; 10 bases line up with TRBD1. This receptor was taken from a man aged 25-45 years in good health and CMV-seronegative. Here the CDR3 DNA reads TGCGCCAGCAGTACCGGACAGGGGGACACCGGGGAGCTGTTTTTT. Protein sequence: CASSTGQGDTGELFF.